This is a list of T cell receptor beta chains from one sample in a study of CD8 T cells in Susac syndrome. TCRdb used MiXCR to reprocess the immunoSEQ multiplex PCR reads, holding one entry per CDR3 protein. The top ten clones hold about 0.15% of a sample with under 250,000 distinct CDR3 sequences, 94% of them seen once. Input material: CD4+ T cells from PBMCs. All receptors come from a human donor with Susac syndrome. CDR3s include the opening cysteine and the closing phenylalanine or tryptophan. D genes are given only for firm matches. Clone size is not always given. Where it is, it says once, few, many or a class for expanded clones.

TRBJ2-5 TRBV18 - - CASSPQERETQYF TGTGCCAGCTCACCTCAAGAACGGGAGACCCAGTACTTC
TRBJ1-2 TRBV12-3/TRBV12-4 - - CASSPKVNGYGYTF TGTGCCAGCAGCCCGAAGGTAAATGGCTATGGCTACACCTTC
TRBJ1-2 TRBV30 once - CALEVSGYTF TGTGCCTTGGAGGTCAGTGGCTACACCTTC
TRBJ2-5 TRBV4-1 - - CASSQDATLKETQYF TGCGCCAGCAGCCAAGATGCGACACTTAAAGAGACCCAGTACTTC
TRBJ2-1 TRBV6-2/TRBV6-3 - TRBD2 CASRRIGLAGGDEQFF TGTGCCAGCAGACGGATAGGCCTAGCGGGGGGGGACGAGCAGTTCTTC
TRBJ2-2 TRBV24-1 - - CATSGILPGTGELFF TGTGCCACCAGTGGTATCCTTCCAGGCACCGGGGAGCTGTTTTTT
TRBJ2-5 TRBV4-2 - TRBD2 CASSQDSPLAGGFETQYF TGTGCCAGCAGCCAAGATTCCCCACTAGCGGGGGGTTTCGAGACCCAGTACTTC
TRBJ1-1 TRBV5-4 once TRBD1 CASSPRDRPREAFF TGTGCCAGCAGCCCCCGGGACAGGCCCCGGGAGGCTTTCTTT
TRBJ2-1 TRBV24-1 - - CATSDPTPPGEQFF TGTGCCACCAGTGATCCCACTCCGCCGGGTGAGCAGTTCTTC
TRBJ2-5 TRBV9 - - CASSPTPVQETQYF TGTGCCAGCAGCCCCACGCCGGTCCAAGAGACCCAGTACTTC
TRBJ2-7 TRBV9 - - CASSPSMGGHEQYF TGTGCCAGCAGCCCGAGTATGGGGGGCCACGAGCAGTACTTC
TRBJ1-6 TRBV20-1 - TRBD1 CSAIRTGGSPLHF TGCAGTGCCATCCGGACAGGGGGTTCACCCCTCCACTTT
TRBJ1-4 TRBV9 - TRBD1 CASSHSGTGNEKPFF TGTGCCAGCAGCCACTCAGGGACAGGGAATGAAAAACCGTTTTTT
TRBJ1-1 TRBV30 once - CAWSRRNSITEAFF TGTGCCTGGAGTAGACGTAACTCGATCACTGAAGCTTTCTTT